This record concerns one T cell receptor beta chain sequence. The data stem from a study of blood T cell repertoires in COVID-19. Whole-study context: Sources were T cells, B-cell-depleted T cells, or PBMCs; the material itself was cDNA or gDNA.

There are 13 residues in the CDR3. The V and J ends lost 1 base and 9 bases respectively, with 10 bases between them. The germline gives CDR1 MNHEY, CDR2 SMNVEV (reference sequence). Using immunoSEQ multiplex PCR, the repertoire was profiled, and TCRdb retains in-frame clones only, with some absent. The table lists some 68,000 clones, roughly 87% of them singletons, with roughly 3.1% in the top ten. The chain has TRBV27 and TRBJ2-1; perhaps TRBD1 as D (5 bases). This receptor was obtained from a woman in her forties or fifties with COVID-19, enrolled during active disease. Sequencing input: peripheral blood. The CDR3 loop is CASSLFVGLEQFF. The CDR3 coding sequence is TGTGCCAGCAGTTTATTCGTGGGGCTTGAGCAGTTCTTC.